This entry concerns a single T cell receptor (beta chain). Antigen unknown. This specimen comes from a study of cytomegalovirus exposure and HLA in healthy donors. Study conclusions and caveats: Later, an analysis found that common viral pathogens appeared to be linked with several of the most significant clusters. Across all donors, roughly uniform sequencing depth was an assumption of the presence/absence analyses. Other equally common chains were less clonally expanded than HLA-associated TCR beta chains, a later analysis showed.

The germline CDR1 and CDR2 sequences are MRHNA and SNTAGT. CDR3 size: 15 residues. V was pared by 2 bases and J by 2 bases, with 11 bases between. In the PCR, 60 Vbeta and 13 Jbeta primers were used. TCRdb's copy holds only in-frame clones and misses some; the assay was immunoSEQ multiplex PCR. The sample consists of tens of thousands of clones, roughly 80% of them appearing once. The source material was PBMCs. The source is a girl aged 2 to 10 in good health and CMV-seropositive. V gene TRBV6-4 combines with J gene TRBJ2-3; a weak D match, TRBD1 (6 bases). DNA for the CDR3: TGTGCCAGCAGTGACACAGGGCTCACCACAGATACGCAGTATTTT. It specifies CASSDTGLTTDTQYF.